These 5 T cell receptor beta chains share one sample of origin, sequenced in a study of memory CD4+ T cells and cytomegalovirus serostatus. Here immunoSEQ multiplex PCR was the method, and the copy in TCRdb shows in-frame clones only, minus some. The sample has about 60,000 clones; about 68% are singletons. Single viable CD3+CD4+CD8-CD45RO+ cells were sorted as the memory CD4+ T cells. The sample taken for sequencing was memory CD4+ T cells from blood. The source is an adult in good health and CMV-seropositive.

This clone was counted only a few times. The gene calls are TRBV7-9 and TRBJ1-5, with D possibly matching TRBD1 (6 bases). The CDR3 spans 15 residues. Germline CDR1 and CDR2: SEHNR and FQNEAQ (reference sequence). Trimming stripped 9 bases from V and 0 bases from J, with 15 bases between. The CDR3 loop is CASTDRGDSNQPQHF. In DNA, the CDR3 is TGTGCCAGTACGGACAGAGGAGATAGCAATCAGCCCCAGCATTTT.

The rearrangement links TRBV19 to TRBJ1-2; D remains ambiguous. V lost 5 bases, J lost 8 bases, and 12 bases lay in between. The germline gives CDR1 LNHDA, CDR2 SQIVND (reference sequence). The CDR3 has 12 amino acids. The chain's CDR3 is CASSYWGEGYTF. CDR3 in DNA: TGTGCCAGTAGTTATTGGGGTGAGGGCTACACCTTC.

The chain recombines TRBV6-1 with TRBJ2-5; D possibly corresponds to TRBD1 (6 bases). This CDR3 spans 13 amino acids. Trimming pared 3 bases from V and 10 bases from J, leaving 15 bases between. From germline, CDR1 is MNHNS and CDR2 SASEGT. CDR3 in DNA: TGTGCCAGCAGTGATATTTTAGGGGGTGACCAGTACTTC. Translated, it gives CASSDILGGDQYF.

This clone was counted only a few times. The chain employs TRBV28 and TRBJ2-7; maybe TRBD2 (6 bases). The CDR3 runs to 14 residues. CDR1 MDHEN and CDR2 SYDVKM come from the germline V gene. V was cut by 4 bases and J by 4 bases, with 14 bases left in between. This CDR3 reads CASSSTGALYEQYF. The CDR3 DNA reads TGTGCCAGCAGTTCTACGGGAGCACTTTACGAGCAGTACTTC.

This clone was counted only a few times. CDR3: CASSFTGTWQETQYF. The CDR3 region has the DNA TGTGCCAGCAGCTTTACAGGTACCTGGCAAGAGACCCAGTACTTC. The gene calls are TRBV11-3 and TRBJ2-5; D may be TRBD1 (5 bases). The germline CDR1 and CDR2 sequences are SGHNT and YENEEA. The CDR3 totals 15 residues. Trimming cost V 3 bases and J 2 bases, with 13 bases left between them.